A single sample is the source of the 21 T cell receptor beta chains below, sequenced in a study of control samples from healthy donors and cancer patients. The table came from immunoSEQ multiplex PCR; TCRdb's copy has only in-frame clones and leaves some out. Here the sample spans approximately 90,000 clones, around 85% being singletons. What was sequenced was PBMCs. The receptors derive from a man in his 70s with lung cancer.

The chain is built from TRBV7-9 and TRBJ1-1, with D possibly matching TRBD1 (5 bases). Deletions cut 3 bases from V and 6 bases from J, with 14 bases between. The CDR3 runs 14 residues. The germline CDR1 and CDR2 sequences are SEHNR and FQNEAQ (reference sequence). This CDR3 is CASSFNDRWAEAFF. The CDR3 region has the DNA TGTGCCAGCAGCTTTAACGACAGATGGGCTGAAGCTTTCTTT.

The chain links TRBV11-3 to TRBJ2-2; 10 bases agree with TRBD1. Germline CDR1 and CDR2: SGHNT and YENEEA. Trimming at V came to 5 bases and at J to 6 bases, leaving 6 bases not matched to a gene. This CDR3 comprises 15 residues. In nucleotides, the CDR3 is TGTGCCAGCAGCCGAGCGGGACAGGGGTCCGGGGAGCTGTTTTTT. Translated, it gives CASSRAGQGSGELFF.

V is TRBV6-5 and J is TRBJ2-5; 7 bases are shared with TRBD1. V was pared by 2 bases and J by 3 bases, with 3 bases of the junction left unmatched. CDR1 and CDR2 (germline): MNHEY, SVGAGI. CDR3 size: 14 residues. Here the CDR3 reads CASSYRGPKETQYF. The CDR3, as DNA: TGTGCCAGCAGTTACAGGGGGCCAAAAGAGACCCAGTACTTC.

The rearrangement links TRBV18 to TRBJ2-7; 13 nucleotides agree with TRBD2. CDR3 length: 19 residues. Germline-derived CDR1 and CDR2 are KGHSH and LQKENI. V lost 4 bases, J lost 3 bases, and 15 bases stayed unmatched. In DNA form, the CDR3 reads TGTGCCAGCTCACGATCCGGGACACCGGGACTAGCGGGGCACTACGAGCAGTACTTC. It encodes CASSRSGTPGLAGHYEQYF.

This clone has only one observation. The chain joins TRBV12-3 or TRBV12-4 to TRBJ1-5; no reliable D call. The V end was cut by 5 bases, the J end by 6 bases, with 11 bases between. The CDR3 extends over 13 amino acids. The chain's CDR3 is CASSLSRVQPQHF. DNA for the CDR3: TGTGCCAGCAGTCTCAGTAGAGTTCAGCCCCAGCATTTT.

CDR3 DNA sequence: TGTGCCAGCAGCGTAGGGTCTGACATCACTGGCGAGCAGTACTTC. Protein sequence: CASSVGSDITGEQYF. The chain is built from TRBV9 and TRBJ2-7, with D uncertain. The germline gives CDR1 SGDLS, CDR2 YYNGEE. This CDR3 is 15 amino acids long. The V gene lost 0 bases and the J gene lost 6 bases, with 16 bases spanning the gap.

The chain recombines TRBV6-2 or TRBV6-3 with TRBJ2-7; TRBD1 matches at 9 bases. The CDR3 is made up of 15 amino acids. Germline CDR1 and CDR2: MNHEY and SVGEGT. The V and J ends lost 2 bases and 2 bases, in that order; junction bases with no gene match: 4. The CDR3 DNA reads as TGTGCCAGCAGTTACGGGACAGGGACTACCTACGAGCAGTACTTC. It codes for CASSYGTGTTYEQYF.

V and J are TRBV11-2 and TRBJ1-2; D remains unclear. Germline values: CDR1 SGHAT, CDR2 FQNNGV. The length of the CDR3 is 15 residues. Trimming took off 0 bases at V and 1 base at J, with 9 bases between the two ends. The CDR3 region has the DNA TGTGCCAGCAGCTTAGAAGGCAGAATTAACTATGGCTACACCTTC. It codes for CASSLEGRINYGYTF.

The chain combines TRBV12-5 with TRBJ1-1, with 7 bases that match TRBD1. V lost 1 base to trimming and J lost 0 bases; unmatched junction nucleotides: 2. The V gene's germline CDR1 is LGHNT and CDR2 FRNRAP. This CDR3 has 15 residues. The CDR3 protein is CASGLGGQMNTEAFF. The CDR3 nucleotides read TGTGCTAGTGGTTTGGGGGGACAGATGAACACTGAAGCTTTCTTT.

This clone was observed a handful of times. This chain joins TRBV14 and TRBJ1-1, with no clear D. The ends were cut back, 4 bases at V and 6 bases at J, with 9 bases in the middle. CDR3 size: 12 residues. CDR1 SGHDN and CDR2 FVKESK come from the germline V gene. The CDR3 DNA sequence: TGTGCCAGCAGCCTTGGTGAACCTGAAGCTTTCTTT. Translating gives CASSLGEPEAFF.

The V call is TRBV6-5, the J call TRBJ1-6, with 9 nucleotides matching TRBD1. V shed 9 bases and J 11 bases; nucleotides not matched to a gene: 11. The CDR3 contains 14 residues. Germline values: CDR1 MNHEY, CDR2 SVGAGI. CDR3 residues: CASQTGTGWTPLHF. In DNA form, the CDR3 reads TGTGCCAGTCAGACCGGGACAGGGTGGACACCCCTCCACTTT.

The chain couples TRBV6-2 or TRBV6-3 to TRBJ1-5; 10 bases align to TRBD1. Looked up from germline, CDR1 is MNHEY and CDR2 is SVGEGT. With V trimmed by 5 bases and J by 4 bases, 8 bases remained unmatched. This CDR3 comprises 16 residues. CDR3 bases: TGTGCCAGCAGTACACGGGACAGGGGTTATAATCAGCCCCAGCATTTT. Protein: CASSTRDRGYNQPQHF.

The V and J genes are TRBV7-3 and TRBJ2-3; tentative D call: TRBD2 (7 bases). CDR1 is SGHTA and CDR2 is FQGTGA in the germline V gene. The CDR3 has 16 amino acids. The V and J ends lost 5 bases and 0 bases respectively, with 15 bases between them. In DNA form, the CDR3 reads TGTGCCAGCAGCCGCTTAGGGGGGGCTAGCACAGATACGCAGTATTTT. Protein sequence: CASSRLGGASTDTQYF.

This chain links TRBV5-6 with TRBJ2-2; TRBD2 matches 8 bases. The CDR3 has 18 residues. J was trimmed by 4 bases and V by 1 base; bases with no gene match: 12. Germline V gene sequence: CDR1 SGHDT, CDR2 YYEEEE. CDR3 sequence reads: CASSLRTGGPSGTGELFF. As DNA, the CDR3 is TGTGCCAGCAGCTTGAGGACGGGGGGGCCATCCGGCACCGGGGAGCTGTTTTTT. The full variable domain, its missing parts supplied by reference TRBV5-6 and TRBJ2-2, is DAGVTQSPTHLIKTRGQQVTLRCSPKSGHDTVSWYQQALGQGPQFIFQYYEEEERQRGNFPDRFSGHQFPNYSSELNVNALLLGDSALYLCASSLRTGGPSGTGELFFGEGSRLTVL.

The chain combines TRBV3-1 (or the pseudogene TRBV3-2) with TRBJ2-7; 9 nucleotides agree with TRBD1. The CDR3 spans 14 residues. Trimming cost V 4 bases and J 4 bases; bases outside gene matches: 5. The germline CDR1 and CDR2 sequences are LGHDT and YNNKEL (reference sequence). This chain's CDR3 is CASSLGTGSYEQYF. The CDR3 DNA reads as TGTGCCAGCAGCCTTGGGACAGGGTCTTACGAGCAGTACTTC.

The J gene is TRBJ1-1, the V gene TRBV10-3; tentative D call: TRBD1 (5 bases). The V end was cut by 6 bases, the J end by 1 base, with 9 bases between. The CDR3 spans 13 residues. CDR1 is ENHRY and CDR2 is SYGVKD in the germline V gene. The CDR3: CAISRTGNTEAFF. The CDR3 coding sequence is TGTGCCATCAGCCGCACAGGGAACACTGAAGCTTTCTTT.

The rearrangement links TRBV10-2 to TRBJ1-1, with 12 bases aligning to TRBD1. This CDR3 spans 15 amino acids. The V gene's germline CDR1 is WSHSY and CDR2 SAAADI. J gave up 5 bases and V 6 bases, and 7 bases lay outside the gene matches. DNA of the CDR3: TGCGCCAGCAGAGACCGGGACAGGGGGCATACTGAAGCTTTCTTT. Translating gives CASRDRDRGHTEAFF.

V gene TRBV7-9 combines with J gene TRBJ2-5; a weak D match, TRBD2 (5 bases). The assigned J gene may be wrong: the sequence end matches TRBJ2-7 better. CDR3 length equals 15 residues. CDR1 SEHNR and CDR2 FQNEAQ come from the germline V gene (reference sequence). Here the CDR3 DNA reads TGTGCCAGCAGCTTAATGAATCGGGGTTTCTCCGAGCAGTACTTC. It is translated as CASSLMNRGFSEQYF.

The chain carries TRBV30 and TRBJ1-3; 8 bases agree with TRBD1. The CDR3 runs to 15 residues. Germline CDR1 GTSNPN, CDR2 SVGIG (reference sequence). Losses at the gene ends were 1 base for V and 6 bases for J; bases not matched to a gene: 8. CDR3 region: CAWSGAAGGENTIYF. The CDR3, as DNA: TGTGCCTGGAGTGGGGCCGCAGGGGGCGAAAACACCATATATTTT.

Here the CDR3 reads CASSLIAGGSYEQYF. For the CDR3, the DNA is TGCGCCAGCAGCCTGATAGCGGGGGGATCCTACGAGCAGTACTTC. The genes are TRBV5-1 and TRBJ2-7; 10 bases map to TRBD2. V dropped 4 bases and J dropped 1; count of bases not matched to a gene: 5. Germline CDR1 SGHRS, CDR2 YFSETQ. The CDR3 runs to 15 residues.

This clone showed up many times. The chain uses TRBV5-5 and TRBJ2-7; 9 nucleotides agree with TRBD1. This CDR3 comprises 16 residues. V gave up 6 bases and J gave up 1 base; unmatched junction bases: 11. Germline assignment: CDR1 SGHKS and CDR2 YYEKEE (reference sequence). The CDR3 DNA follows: TGTGCCAGCACCCTCAGTCGGACAGGGGTATCCTACGAGCAGTACTTC. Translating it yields CASTLSRTGVSYEQYF.